The 25 T cell receptor beta chains in this list originate from one sample, sequenced in a study of T cell changes during pregnancy in multiple sclerosis. The repertoire was sequenced with immunoSEQ multiplex PCR; TCRdb's copy has only in-frame clones and lacks some. Counted here are about 42,000 clones, approximately 81% occurring once; the ten biggest clones make up about 0.6%. Sequenced here: CD4+ T cells from peripheral blood mononuclear cells, sampled before pregnancy. All receptors derive from a female donor with multiple sclerosis, enrolled in a pregnancy study.

The chain is built from TRBV7-9 and TRBJ2-5, with D tentatively TRBD2 (6 bases). The CDR3 contains 11 residues. V lost 5 bases and J lost 5, with 6 bases in between. Germline V gene sequence: CDR1 SEHNR, CDR2 FQNEAQ (reference sequence). CDR3 nucleotides: TGTGCCAGCAGCGGGGGGGAGACCCAGTACTTC. Protein: CASSGGETQYF.

The chain uses TRBV7-2 and TRBJ1-5, with 9 bases fitting TRBD1. CDR1 SGHTA and CDR2 FQGNSA come from the germline V gene. The CDR3 is made up of 14 amino acids. V was pared by 1 base and J by 6 bases, with 1 base of the junction left unmatched. Here the CDR3 reads CASSLEQGAQPQHF. In nucleotides, the CDR3 is TGTGCCAGCAGCTTAGAACAGGGGGCTCAGCCCCAGCATTTT. Looking up the rest from reference TRBV7-2 and TRBJ1-5 gives the full variable domain: GAGVSQSPSNKVTEKGKDVELRCDPISGHTALYWYRQSLGQGLEFLIYFQGNSAPDKSGLPSDRFSAERTGGSVSTLTIQRTQQEDSAVYLCASSLEQGAQPQHFGDGTRLSIL.

This clone showed up just once. This rearrangement joins TRBV19 to TRBJ1-6; 7 bases agree with TRBD1. Trimming cost V 5 bases and J 5 bases; bases outside gene matches: 6. The CDR3 runs to 15 residues. CDR1 LNHDA and CDR2 SQIVND come from the germline V gene (reference sequence). In nucleotides, the CDR3 is TGTGCCAGTAGTTGGACAGGCGAAAATAATTCACCCCTCCACTTT. This encodes CASSWTGENNSPLHF.

The V and J genes are TRBV6-1 and TRBJ1-2, with TRBD1 matching 10 bases. With 0 bases clipped from V and 8 bases from J, the junction kept 12 bases outside the gene matches. The CDR3 is 17 amino acids. The germline gives CDR1 MNHNS, CDR2 SASEGT. CDR3 DNA: TGTGCCAGCAGTGAAGCGTTAGGGACAGGGGCTTTCGGGGGCTACACCTTC. Translating gives CASSEALGTGAFGGYTF.

This sequence joins TRBV30 and TRBJ2-7, with D possibly being TRBD1 (5 bases). The V gene lost 1 base and the J gene lost 6 bases, with 13 bases spanning the gap. CDR1 and CDR2 from the germline V gene are GTSNPN and SVGIG (reference sequence). CDR3 size: 13 residues. CDR3 in amino acids: CAWSAGRVREQYF. CDR3 DNA sequence: TGTGCCTGGAGTGCTGGCAGGGTCCGCGAGCAGTACTTC.

This clone came up once. The V and J genes are TRBV7-8 and TRBJ2-6; D may be TRBD2 (5 bases). The CDR3 covers 14 residues. V gave up 7 bases and J gave up 2 bases, with 9 bases separating them. CDR1 is SGHVS and CDR2 is FQNEAQ in the germline V gene. The CDR3 DNA sequence: TGTGCCAGCACAACCGGGACTGGGGCCAACGTCCTGACTTTC. Residues: CASTTGTGANVLTF.

The chain combines TRBV11-3 with TRBJ2-3; TRBD1 might be the D (6 bases). The CDR3 has 13 amino acids. Trimming left V 5 bases short and J 5 bases short, with 11 bases between. Germline CDR1 is SGHNT and CDR2 is YENEEA. The CDR3 spells CASSPGDRDTQYF. DNA for the CDR3: TGTGCCAGCAGCCCAGGGGACCGAGATACGCAGTATTTT.

CDR3: CASSPQGEGGTDTQYF. Written as DNA, the CDR3 is TGCGCCAGCAGCCCACAAGGGGAGGGCGGCACAGATACGCAGTATTTT. This chain connects TRBV5-1 to TRBJ2-3; 7 bases fit TRBD2. Germline CDR1 and CDR2: SGHRS and YFSETQ. Trimming took 4 bases from V and 1 from J; bases not matched to a gene: 9. The CDR3 totals 16 residues. The variable domain in full, with the rest retrieved from reference TRBV5-1 and TRBJ2-3, is KAGVTQTPRYLIKTRGQQVTLSCSPISGHRSVSWYQQTPGQGLQFLFEYFSETQRNKGNFPGRFSGRQFSNSRSEMNVSTLELGDSALYLCASSPQGEGGTDTQYFGPGTRLTVL.

The chain is built from TRBV13 and TRBJ2-3; D uncertain. V was cut by 4 bases and J by 3 bases, with 8 bases left in between. Looked up from germline, CDR1 is PRHDT and CDR2 is FYEKMQ (reference sequence). This CDR3 contains 13 residues. In DNA, the CDR3 is TGTGCCAGCAGCTCGGGTGATACAGATACGCAGTATTTT. This encodes CASSSGDTDTQYF.

The chain recombines TRBV15 with TRBJ1-2; TRBD1 aligns across 11 bases. The V and J ends lost 0 bases and 8 bases, in that order; junction bases with no gene match: 8. This CDR3 has 16 amino acids. Germline V gene lookup returns CDR1 LNHNV and CDR2 YYDKDF (reference sequence). The CDR3 loop reads CATSRDFGQGARGYTF. CDR3 nucleotide sequence: TGTGCCACCAGCAGAGACTTCGGACAGGGGGCGCGAGGCTACACCTTC.

The chain carries TRBV19 and TRBJ2-3; D might be TRBD2 (6 bases). Trimming left V 5 bases short and J 2 bases short, with 11 bases between. Germline lookup yields CDR1 LNHDA and CDR2 SQIVND (reference sequence). CDR3 length equals 14 residues. The CDR3 nucleotides are TGTGCCAGTAGTGTGACGGGGGTCACAGATACGCAGTATTTT. It yields the protein CASSVTGVTDTQYF.

The chain carries TRBV18 and TRBJ2-1, with a possible D match to TRBD2 (5 bases). Germline CDR1 reads KGHSH; CDR2 reads LQKENI. Trimming shortened V by 3 bases and J by 9 bases, and 9 bases separated the two germline ends. The CDR3 covers 12 residues. CDR3 in amino acids: CASSPRAGEQFF. The CDR3 DNA reads TGTGCCAGCTCACCTAGGGCGGGTGAGCAGTTCTTC.

Comment on this clone: An end of the junction does not agree with germline; a read error may underlie this. The chain recombines TRBV7-7 with TRBJ2-7; TRBD1 agrees at 9 bases. CDR1 is SSHAT and CDR2 is FNYEAQ in the germline V gene (reference sequence). The CDR3 is made up of 16 amino acids. As DNA, the CDR3 is TGTGCCAGCAGCCTAGCCCCAGGGACAGGGAGGGACGAGCAGTACTTC. It encodes CASSLAPGTGRDEQYF.

The V gene is TRBV5-8, the J gene TRBJ2-5, with 7 bases aligning to TRBD1. CDR3 length: 14 residues. Germline lookup yields CDR1 SGHTS and CDR2 YDEGEE. V lost 3 bases and J lost 7; bases outside the gene matches: 9. The CDR3 here is CASSSSLTGWTQYF. The DNA of the CDR3 is TGTGCCAGCAGCTCTTCTCTGACAGGGTGGACCCAGTACTTC.

The chain uses TRBV7-2 and TRBJ1-2, with D hard to call. Trimming left V 5 bases short and J 8 bases short, with 12 bases between. The CDR3 is 12 residues long. The germline CDR1 and CDR2 sequences are SGHTA and FQGNSA. Here the CDR3 reads CASSTRSGGYTF. The CDR3 region has the DNA TGTGCCAGCAGCACCCGATCCGGGGGCTACACCTTC.

This clone was seen a single time. CDR3 amino acids: CASRGTGDTQYF. The CDR3, as DNA: TGTGCCAGCAGGGGGACTGGAGATACGCAGTATTTT. The chain is built from TRBV2 and TRBJ2-3, with D possibly matching TRBD2 (6 bases). The CDR3 spans 12 residues. V lost 6 bases and J 5 bases, leaving 9 bases between the germline ends. Germline-derived CDR1 and CDR2 are SNHLY and FYNNEI.

The chain carries TRBV15 and TRBJ2-3, with TRBD2 identical over 9 bases. V dropped 0 bases and J dropped 4; count of bases not matched to a gene: 5. The CDR3 sequence is 16 residues long. CDR1 is LNHNV and CDR2 is YYDKDF in the germline V gene (reference sequence). In DNA form, the CDR3 reads TGTGCCACCAGCAGAGAGCGGGGGGGCCGCTCAGATACGCAGTATTTT. This sequence encodes CATSRERGGRSDTQYF. Filled out from reference TRBV15 and TRBJ2-3, the complete variable domain reads DAMVIQNPRYQVTQFGKPVTLSCSQTLNHNVMYWYQQKSSQAPKLLFHYYDKDFNNEADTPDNFQSRRPNTSFCFLDIRSPGLGDTAMYLCATSRERGGRSDTQYFGPGTRLTVL.

J is TRBJ1-2 and V is TRBV6-4, with D uncertain. Trimming shortened V by 5 bases and J by 4 bases, and 14 bases separated the two germline ends. This CDR3 has 14 residues. Germline lookup yields CDR1 MRHNA and CDR2 SNTAGT. The CDR3, as DNA: TGTGCCAGCAGTTCAAACACAGTCCCCTATGGCTACACCTTC. Translated, it gives CASSSNTVPYGYTF.

The chain uses TRBV18 and TRBJ1-2; 10 bases agree with TRBD1. The junction had 10 bases not matched to a gene; V was cut back by 7 bases and J by 8 bases. This CDR3 spans 14 amino acids. Germline CDR1 is KGHSH and CDR2 is LQKENI. The CDR3: CASLPSGQGTGYTF. CDR3 sequence (DNA): TGTGCCAGCTTACCTTCGGGACAGGGGACCGGCTACACCTTC.

The rearrangement links TRBV6-4 to TRBJ2-3; TRBD2 agrees at 7 bases. The V and J ends lost 2 bases and 2 bases, in that order; junction bases with no gene match: 4. Germline loops: CDR1 MRHNA, CDR2 SNTAGT. The CDR3 is 15 residues long. The CDR3 spells CASSDGGGDTDTQYF. The CDR3 coding sequence is TGTGCCAGCAGTGACGGTGGGGGGGACACAGATACGCAGTATTTT.

This rearrangement joins TRBV6-1 to TRBJ1-2, with D uncertain. Trimming took off 8 bases at V and 8 bases at J, with 15 bases between the two ends. The V gene's germline CDR1 is MNHNS and CDR2 SASEGT. The CDR3 spans 12 residues. CDR3: CASRRTGEGYTF. The CDR3 DNA sequence: TGTGCCAGCCGCCGAACCGGGGAGGGCTACACCTTC.

This rearrangement joins TRBV19 to TRBJ2-2; 8 positions agree with TRBD2. Trimming removed 3 bases from V and 4 bases from J; junction bases left unmatched: 4. The germline CDR1 and CDR2 sequences are LNHDA and SQIVND (reference sequence). The CDR3 loop spans 15 amino acids. Here the CDR3 reads CASSIKRGTTGELFF. Written as DNA, the CDR3 is TGTGCCAGTAGTATTAAGCGGGGGACCACCGGGGAGCTGTTTTTT.

The genes are TRBV19 and TRBJ2-1, with 9 bases matching TRBD1. This CDR3 contains 15 residues. The V segment lost 5 bases and the J segment 3 bases; nucleotides outside the gene matches: 5. Germline loops: CDR1 LNHDA, CDR2 SQIVND (reference sequence). As DNA, the CDR3 is TGTGCCAGTAGTCAAGACAGGGGGTTCTACAATGAGCAGTTCTTC. This gives the protein CASSQDRGFYNEQFF.

The table lists this clone with a count of one. This chain joins TRBV4-2 and TRBJ2-1; TRBD2 aligns across 12 bases. V shed 1 base and J 9 bases; nucleotides not matched to a gene: 13. The CDR3 has 18 amino acids. Germline-derived CDR1 and CDR2 are LGHNA and YNFKEQ. Written as DNA, the CDR3 is TGTGCCAGCAGCCAAGGGGGGACTAGCGGGCTTAAGGGCAGTGAGCAGTTCTTC. Translating gives CASSQGGTSGLKGSEQFF.

V is TRBV5-1 and J is TRBJ2-1; 10 positions match TRBD2. With 4 bases clipped from V and 2 bases from J, the junction kept 3 bases outside the gene matches. Germline CDR1 reads SGHRS; CDR2 reads YFSETQ. The CDR3 is made up of 15 amino acids. DNA for the CDR3: TGCGCCAGCAGCGAACTAGCGGGGCCCTACAATGAGCAGTTCTTC. The encoded protein is CASSELAGPYNEQFF. Full variable domain (missing parts from reference TRBV5-1 and TRBJ2-1): KAGVTQTPRYLIKTRGQQVTLSCSPISGHRSVSWYQQTPGQGLQFLFEYFSETQRNKGNFPGRFSGRQFSNSRSEMNVSTLELGDSALYLCASSELAGPYNEQFFGPGTRLTVL.